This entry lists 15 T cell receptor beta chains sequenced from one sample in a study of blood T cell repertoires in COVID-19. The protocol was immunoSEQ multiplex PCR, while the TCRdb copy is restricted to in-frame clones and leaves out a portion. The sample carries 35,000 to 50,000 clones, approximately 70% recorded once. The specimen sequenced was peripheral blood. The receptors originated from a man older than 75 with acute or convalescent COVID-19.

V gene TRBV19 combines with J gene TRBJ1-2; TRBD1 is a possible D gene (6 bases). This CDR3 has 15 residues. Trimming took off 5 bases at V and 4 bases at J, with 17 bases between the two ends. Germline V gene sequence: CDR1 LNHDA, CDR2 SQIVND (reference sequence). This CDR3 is CASSPLAGDAYGYTF. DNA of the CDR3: TGTGCCAGTAGTCCCCTCGCAGGGGACGCCTATGGCTACACCTTC.

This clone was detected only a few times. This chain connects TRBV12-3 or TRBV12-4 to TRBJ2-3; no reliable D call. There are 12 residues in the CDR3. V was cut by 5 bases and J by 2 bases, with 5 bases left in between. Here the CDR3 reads CASSQNTDTQYF. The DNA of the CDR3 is TGTGCCAGCAGTCAAAACACAGATACGCAGTATTTT.

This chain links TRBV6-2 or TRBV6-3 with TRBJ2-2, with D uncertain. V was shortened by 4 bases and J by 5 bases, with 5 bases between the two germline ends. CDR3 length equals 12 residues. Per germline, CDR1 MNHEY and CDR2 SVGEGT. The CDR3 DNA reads TGTGCCAGCAGTTCTCTAACCGGGGAGCTGTTTTTT. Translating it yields CASSSLTGELFF.

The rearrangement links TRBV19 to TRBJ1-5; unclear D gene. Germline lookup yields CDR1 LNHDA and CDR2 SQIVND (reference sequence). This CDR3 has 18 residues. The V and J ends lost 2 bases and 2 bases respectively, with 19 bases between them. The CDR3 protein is CASSIRKSASGGNQPQHF. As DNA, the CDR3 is TGTGCCAGTAGTATAAGAAAGTCAGCCAGCGGAGGCAATCAGCCCCAGCATTTT.

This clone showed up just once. CDR3 amino acids: CASSLASSGRAYF. CDR3 nucleotides: TGTGCCAGCAGCTTAGCTTCTAGCGGGAGGGCGTACTTC. This chain uses TRBV7-2 with TRBJ2-7; 12 positions agree with TRBD2. Losses at the gene ends were 0 bases for V and 12 bases for J; bases not matched to a gene: 3. Germline V lookup: CDR1 SGHTA, CDR2 FQGNSA. CDR3 length equals 13 residues.

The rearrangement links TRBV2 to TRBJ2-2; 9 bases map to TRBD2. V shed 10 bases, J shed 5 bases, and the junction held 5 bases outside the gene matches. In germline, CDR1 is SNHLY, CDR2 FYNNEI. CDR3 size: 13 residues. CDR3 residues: CAIAGGGTGELFF. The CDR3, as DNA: TGTGCCATCGCGGGAGGGGGGACCGGGGAGCTGTTTTTT.

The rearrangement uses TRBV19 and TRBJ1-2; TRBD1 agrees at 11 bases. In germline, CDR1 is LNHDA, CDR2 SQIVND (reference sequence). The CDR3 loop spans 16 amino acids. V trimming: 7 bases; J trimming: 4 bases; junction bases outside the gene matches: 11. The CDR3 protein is CASTPDRGRRTYGYTF. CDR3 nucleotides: TGTGCCAGTACCCCGGACAGGGGGCGGCGGACCTATGGCTACACCTTC.

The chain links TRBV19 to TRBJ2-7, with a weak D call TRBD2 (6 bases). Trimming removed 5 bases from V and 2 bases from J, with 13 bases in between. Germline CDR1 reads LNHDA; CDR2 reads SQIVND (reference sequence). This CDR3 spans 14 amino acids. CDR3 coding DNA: TGTGCCAGTAGTGTGCGGGATTTGACCTACGAGCAGTACTTC. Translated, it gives CASSVRDLTYEQYF.

In DNA form, the CDR3 reads TGTGCCAGCAGCCCCCAGACCCGACAGGGTTTGAATACGCAGTATTTT. Translating it yields CASSPQTRQGLNTQYF. The V call is TRBV9, the J call TRBJ2-3; 7 bases align to TRBD1. The CDR3 sequence is 16 residues long. V was clipped by 4 bases and J by 7 bases; unmatched bases: 15. Germline CDR1 is SGDLS and CDR2 is YYNGEE.

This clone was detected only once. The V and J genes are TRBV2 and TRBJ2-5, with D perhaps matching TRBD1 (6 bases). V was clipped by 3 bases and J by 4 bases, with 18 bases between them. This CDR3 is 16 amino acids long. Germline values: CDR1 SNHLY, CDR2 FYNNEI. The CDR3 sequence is CASSDGSAGAGETQYF. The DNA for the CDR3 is TGTGCCAGCAGTGACGGGTCCGCAGGGGCTGGAGAGACCCAGTACTTC. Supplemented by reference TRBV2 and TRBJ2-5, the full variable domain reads EPEVTQTPSHQVTQMGQEVILRCVPISNHLYFYWYRQILGQKVEFLVSFYNNEISEKSEIFDDQFSVERPDGSNFTLKIRSTKLEDSAMYFCASSDGSAGAGETQYFGPGTRLLVL.

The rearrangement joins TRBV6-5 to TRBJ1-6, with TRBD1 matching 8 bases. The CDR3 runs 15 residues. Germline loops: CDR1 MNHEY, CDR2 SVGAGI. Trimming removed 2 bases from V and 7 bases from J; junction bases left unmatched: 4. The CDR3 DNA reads TGTGCCAGCAGTTACACCAGGACAGGGAATTCACCCCTCCACTTT. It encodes CASSYTRTGNSPLHF.

The CDR3 reads CAWVRDRGRFSSSEAFF. Written as DNA, the CDR3 is TGTGCCTGGGTACGGGACAGGGGTAGATTTTCGTCGTCTGAAGCTTTCTTT. The chain joins TRBV30 to TRBJ1-1; TRBD1 aligns across 10 bases. Losses at the gene ends were 5 bases for V and 6 bases for J; bases not matched to a gene: 18. Germline CDR1 and CDR2: GTSNPN and SVGIG (reference sequence). The CDR3 totals 17 residues.

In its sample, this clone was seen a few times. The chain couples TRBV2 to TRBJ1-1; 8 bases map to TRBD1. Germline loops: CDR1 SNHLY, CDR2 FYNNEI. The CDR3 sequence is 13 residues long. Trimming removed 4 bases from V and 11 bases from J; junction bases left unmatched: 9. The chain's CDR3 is CASSAGTGRRAFF. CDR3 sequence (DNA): TGTGCCAGCAGTGCCGGGACAGGCCGGAGGGCTTTCTTT.

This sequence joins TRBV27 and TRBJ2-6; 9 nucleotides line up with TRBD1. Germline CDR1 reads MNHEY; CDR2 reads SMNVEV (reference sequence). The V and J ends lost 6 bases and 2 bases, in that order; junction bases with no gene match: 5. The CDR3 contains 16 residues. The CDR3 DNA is TGTGCCAGCAGCGGGACAGGGCCTCCTGGGGCCAACGTCCTGACTTTC. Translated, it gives CASSGTGPPGANVLTF.

The CDR3 sequence: CAWSAGQGVDEQYF. The CDR3 DNA sequence: TGTGCCTGGAGTGCGGGACAGGGGGTGGACGAGCAGTACTTC. The rearrangement joins TRBV30 to TRBJ2-7, with 11 nucleotides matching TRBD1. Germline V gene lookup returns CDR1 GTSNPN and CDR2 SVGIG (reference sequence). The V segment lost 1 base and the J segment 5 bases; nucleotides outside the gene matches: 4. This CDR3 is built from 14 residues.